One sample yielded the 5 T cell receptor beta chains listed below, sequenced in a study of blood T cell repertoires in COVID-19 (dated by TCRdb to the early 2020s). Library preparation used the immunoSEQ multiplex PCR assay. TCRdb re-hosts the immuneACCESS table, in-frame sequences only. Its copies lack some clones; in the studies checked, an unresolved V gene accounts for under half of them, and the cause for the rest is not known. Recorded for this sample are approximately 430,000 clones; about nine tenths of them occurred a single time. The top ten constitute under 1.5% of the sample. Sequenced input: peripheral blood. These receptors were taken from a woman in her thirties with active or convalescent COVID-19.

The rearrangement uses TRBV27 and TRBJ2-2; no clear D gene. The CDR3 has 15 amino acids. V lost 8 bases, J lost 4 bases, and 17 bases lay in between. Germline lookup yields CDR1 MNHEY and CDR2 SMNVEV (reference sequence). The CDR3 DNA reads TGTGCCAGCGGAAGAGTAGCCGCAGTCACCGGGGAGCTGTTTTTT. Translating gives CASGRVAAVTGELFF.

The chain has TRBV4-2 and TRBJ2-2, with a weak D call TRBD2 (6 bases). The CDR3 sequence is 16 residues long. Germline V CDR1 and CDR2: LGHNA, YNFKEQ. With 0 bases removed from V and 1 base from J, the gap between germline ends came to 9 bases. CDR3 protein: CASSQDPAGNTGELFF. In nucleotides, the CDR3 is TGTGCCAGCAGCCAAGATCCAGCGGGGAACACCGGGGAGCTGTTTTTT.

The V gene is TRBV9, the J gene TRBJ1-4, with 11 bases lining up with TRBD1. CDR3 length: 15 residues. Germline values: CDR1 SGDLS, CDR2 YYNGEE. V lost 0 bases to trimming and J lost 7 bases; unmatched junction nucleotides: 2. CDR3 amino acids: CASSVGTGGSEKLFF. CDR3 nucleotide sequence: TGTGCCAGCAGCGTAGGGACAGGGGGCTCTGAAAAACTGTTTTTT.

A word on this clone: A much larger clone differs from this one at a single base, so this may be a read error. The chain employs TRBV28 and TRBJ2-7; D is uncertain. CDR1 is MDHEN, CDR2 SYDVKM, per germline. Trimming removed 2 bases from V and 3 bases from J, with 5 bases in between. The CDR3 extends over 12 amino acids. The CDR3 bases are TGTGCCAGCAGTTTACCCAACTACGAGCAGTACTTC. Amino acids: CASSLPNYEQYF.

The chain couples TRBV11-2 to TRBJ2-1, with D perhaps TRBD2 (6 bases). V lost 5 bases and J 0 bases, leaving 23 bases between the germline ends. CDR3 length: 19 residues. The germline V gene encodes CDR1 SGHAT and CDR2 FQNNGV. The CDR3 DNA is TGTGCCAGCAGCCCGAACGGGGTAGCGGCACAGAGCTCCTACAATGAGCAGTTCTTC. As protein: CASSPNGVAAQSSYNEQFF. Combining the CDR3 with reference TRBV11-2 and TRBJ2-1 gives the whole variable domain EAGVAQSPRYKIIEKRQSVAFWCNPISGHATLYWYQQILGQGPKLLIQFQNNGVVDDSQLPKDRFSAERLKGVDSTLKIQPAKLEDSAVYLCASSPNGVAAQSSYNEQFFGPGTRLTVL.